Listed below are T cell receptor beta chains from one sample, sequenced in a study of T cell repertoires and leukemia-associated antigens. TCRdb analysed the 5' RACE reads with MiXCR anew, one entry per CDR3 protein. Altogether 9,000 to 15,000 distinct CDR3 sequences are present, roughly 39% being singletons, with the ten largest covering 30% to 40%. What these receptors recognize is not known. Sequencing used CD3+ T cells sorted from blood and cultured. The receptors stem from a female donor in good health. Each CDR3 is given with its conserved first and last residue. A D gene is named only where the DNA matches it firmly. Where a row states a size, it is once, few, many or the class of an expanded clone; other rows omit it.

TRBJ2-1 | TRBV20-1 | TRBD2 | many | TGCAGTGCTAGAGCCGGGACTAGCGCCGGACGCCTCTCCTACAATGAGCAGTTCTTC | CSARAGTSAGRLSYNEQFF
TRBJ2-7 | TRBV6-5 | . | . | TGTGCCAGCAGTTACTCGAGCCAGGGCACCTCCTACGAGCAGTACTTC | CASSYSSQGTSYEQYF
TRBJ2-7 | TRBV19 | TRBD2 | medium-sized | TGTGCCAGCAGCCCGGGACTATACTACGAGCAGTACTTC | CASSPGLYYEQYF
TRBJ1-5 | TRBV20-1 | . | medium-sized | TGCAGTGCTAGAGACAAGGGGAGTCAGCCCCAGCATTTT | CSARDKGSQPQHF
TRBJ2-5 | TRBV12-3/TRBV12-4 | . | . | TGTGCCAGCAGTTTGAGACAGAGCAAGGAGACCCAGTACTTC | CASSLRQSKETQYF
TRBJ1-1 | TRBV5-1 | . | . | TGCGCCAGCGGCTTGTATGCAGGGGAGTACACTGAAGCTTTCTTT | CASGLYAGEYTEAFF
TRBJ1-2 | TRBV5-1 | TRBD1 | medium-sized | TGCGCCAGCAGCGCCAGACAGGGCGAGTATGGCTACACCTTC | CASSARQGEYGYTF
TRBJ1-2 | TRBV2 | . | many | TGTGCCAGCAGTGAGGGGCAGGGATCCTATGGCTACACCTTC | CASSEGQGSYGYTF
TRBJ2-1 | TRBV7-2 | TRBD2 | once | TGTGCCAGCAGCTTAGCGGCTAGCGGGAGGTTCGATGAGCAGTTCTTC | CASSLAASGRFDEQFF
TRBJ1-1 | TRBV6-5 | . | many | TGTGCCAGCAGTAGGGGAAAAGGGATGAACACTGAAGCTTTCTTT | CASSRGKGMNTEAFF
TRBJ1-3 | TRBV12-3/TRBV12-4 | TRBD1 | . | TGTGCCAGCAGCCCCGGGACAGGGGCTGGAAACACCATATATTTT | CASSPGTGAGNTIYF
TRBJ1-1 | TRBV20-1 | TRBD1 | medium-sized | TGCAGTGCTAGGACGACAGGGTCAGCTGAAGCTTTCTTT | CSARTTGSAEAFF
TRBJ2-7 | TRBV24-1 | . | . | TGTGCCACCAGTTCAGGGGCAACCTACGAGCAGTACTTC | CATSSGATYEQYF
TRBJ2-7 | TRBV4-1 | TRBD2 | medium-sized | TGCGCCAGCAGCCAAGAAAGCGGGATCAGGGAGTACTTC | CASSQESGIREYF
TRBJ2-1 | TRBV5-1 | . | . | TGCGCCAGCAGCTTGTCTACGGCCAGCTCCTACAATGAGCAGTTCTTC | CASSLSTASSYNEQFF
TRBJ2-2 | TRBV20-1 | . | . | TGCAGTGCTAGACGGGACACACGAACCGGGGAGCTGTTTTTT | CSARRDTRTGELFF
TRBJ1-1 | TRBV5-6 | . | . | TGTGCCAGCAGCTTGGGCATCGGACACACTGAAGCTTTCTTT | CASSLGIGHTEAFF
TRBJ2-5 | TRBV11-2 | TRBD1 | medium-sized | TGTGCCAGCAGCTCGTACAGGGGACGGGAGACCCAGTACTTC | CASSSYRGRETQYF
TRBJ1-2 | TRBV5-4 | . | few | TGTGCCAGCAAGCTTGGAGGAAAGGGGAACTATGGCTACACCTTC | CASKLGGKGNYGYTF
TRBJ2-7 | TRBV6-5 | . | . | TGTGCCAGCAGTTACTCACGGACGTCCTACGAGCAGTACTTC | CASSYSRTSYEQYF
TRBJ2-2 | TRBV4-1 | TRBD2 | many | TGCGCCAGCAGCCAAGGCGGCGGGAGGGGACGTACCGGGGAGCTGTTTTTT | CASSQGGGRGRTGELFF
TRBJ2-7 | TRBV20-1 | TRBD2 | . | TGCAGTGCTCGAGCGGGACTAGACTACGAGCAGTACTTC | CSARAGLDYEQYF
TRBJ2-7 | TRBV7-9 | . | many | TGTGCCAGCAGCCCTGGGCCCTACGAGCAGTACTTC | CASSPGPYEQYF
TRBJ2-1 | TRBV7-8 | TRBD2 | . | TGTGCCAGCAGCTTAGCCCTACTAGCGGGAGCCCCCAATGAGCAGTTCTTC | CASSLALLAGAPNEQFF
TRBJ2-7 | TRBV5-1 | . | few | TGCGCCAGCAGCTTGGGACAGGTTGGAGCCGAGCAGTACTTC | CASSLGQVGAEQYF
TRBJ2-1 | TRBV29-1 | . | . | TGCAGCGTAGAACGGACCGCTCGCGGTGAGCAGTTCTTC | CSVERTARGEQFF
TRBJ2-1 | TRBV9 | . | . | TGTGCCAGCAGCGTAGAGGCTACCAATGAGCAGTTCTTC | CASSVEATNEQFF
TRBJ2-1 | TRBV7-7 | TRBD2 | few | TGTGCTAGCAGCTTAGCACTAGCGGGAGTATCCAATGAGCAGTTCTTC | CASSLALAGVSNEQFF